Below are 28 T cell receptor beta chains sequenced from a single sample in a study of patients and donors after allogeneic stem cell transplantation. TCRdb passed the RT-PCR reads through MiXCR, listing each CDR3 protein once. The sample includes roughly 140,000 distinct CDR3 sequences, approximately 40% of them seen just once. The sequencing sample was made of blood, either unsorted or a sorted T cell fraction (not recorded which). These receptors were obtained from a human donor who was either an allogeneic HSCT recipient or a stem cell or donor lymphocyte infusion donor (not recorded which). It is not recorded whose cells these are; they may come from a transplant donor.

This clonotype was counted a few times. The gene calls are TRBV6-5 and TRBJ2-1, with 7 bases aligning to TRBD2. Germline lookup yields CDR1 MNHEY and CDR2 SVGAGI. The CDR3 covers 17 residues. The V gene end was trimmed by 0 bases and the J gene end by 5 bases; junction bases not matched to a gene: 10. CDR3 sequence (DNA): TGTGCCAGCAGTTACTCGTATTATGCGGGGGAGGACAATGAGCAGTTCTTC. Encoded protein: CASSYSYYAGEDNEQFF.

V is TRBV6-5 and J is TRBJ1-3, with TRBD1 as a possible D gene (6 bases). CDR3 length: 16 amino acids. V shed 4 bases and J shed 1 base, with 14 bases lying between them. Germline V gives CDR1 MNHEY, CDR2 SVGAGI. The CDR3, as DNA: TGTGCCAGCAGTTCCATTCCCCAGGGGTCTGGAAACACCATATATTTT. It specifies CASSSIPQGSGNTIYF.

This clonotype occurred a few times. The rearrangement uses TRBV29-1 and TRBJ1-1; no clear D gene. Germline CDR1 is SQVTM and CDR2 is ANQGSEA. The CDR3 runs 13 residues. V gave up 3 bases and J gave up 8 bases, with 16 bases separating them. Here the CDR3 reads CSVDLEPSEEAFF. CDR3 coding DNA: TGCAGCGTTGATCTAGAGCCGAGTGAAGAAGCTTTCTTT.

This sequence joins TRBV19 and TRBJ1-1; possibly TRBD1 for D (5 bases). Germline V gene lookup returns CDR1 LNHDA and CDR2 SQIVND (reference sequence). This CDR3 is built from 13 residues. V was clipped by 9 bases and J by 7 bases, with 18 bases between them. The CDR3 DNA reads TGTGCCAGCCACCCCTCAGGGCGCGGTGAAGCTTTCTTT. It yields the protein CASHPSGRGEAFF.

This clonotype was counted between two and nine times. The genes are TRBV6-5 and TRBJ1-1, with D possibly TRBD1 on 6 matching bases. Trimming stripped 6 bases from V and 5 bases from J, with 13 bases between. Per the germline V gene, CDR1 is MNHEY and CDR2 is SVGAGI. This CDR3 comprises 13 residues. This chain's CDR3 is CASRPTGRTEAFF. The CDR3 DNA follows: TGTGCCAGCAGACCGACAGGACGAACTGAAGCTTTCTTT.

This sequence joins TRBV6-5 and TRBJ2-7; perhaps D is TRBD1 or TRBD2 (7 bases each). The ends were cut back, 6 bases at V and 6 bases at J, with 15 bases in the middle. CDR3 length: 13 amino acids. Germline loops: CDR1 MNHEY, CDR2 SVGAGI. CDR3 in amino acids: CASSRGTTSEQYV. CDR3 DNA sequence: TGTGCCAGCAGCAGGGGGACTACTTCCGAGCAGTACGTC.

This clonotype has just a few counts. The chain is built from TRBV12-3 or TRBV12-4 and TRBJ1-1, with D possibly matching TRBD1 (5 bases). The length of the CDR3 is 15 residues. The germline V and J ends were trimmed by 5 bases and 4 bases, with 17 bases remaining between them. This chain's CDR3 is CASSLFQGVSTEAFF. The CDR3 DNA follows: TGTGCCAGCAGTCTCTTCCAGGGAGTTAGCACTGAAGCTTTCTTT.

The rearrangement uses TRBV12-3 or TRBV12-4 and TRBJ2-2, with no clear D. CDR3 length equals 11 residues. Trimming stripped 5 bases from V and 5 bases from J, with 3 bases between. The CDR3 spells CASSGTGELFF. The CDR3 DNA is TGTGCCAGCAGTGGGACCGGGGAGCTGTTTTTT.

This sequence joins TRBV6-1 and TRBJ1-5; D perhaps matches TRBD1 (6 bases). The germline gives CDR1 MNHNS, CDR2 SASEGT. V lost 4 bases and J lost 2, with 15 bases in between. CDR3 length: 16 amino acids. CDR3: CASSAPGGQGNQPQHF. CDR3 DNA: TGTGCCAGCAGTGCCCCGGGGGGGCAGGGCAATCAGCCCCAGCATTTT.

As regards this clonotype: Mismatch with germline at one junction end may stem from a read error. The V call is TRBV20-1, the J call TRBJ1-1; D gene ambiguous. There are 13 residues in the CDR3. Germline assignment: CDR1 DFQATT and CDR2 SNEGSKA (reference sequence). Here the CDR3 DNA reads TGCAGTGCTGGAGACACCTTGAACACTGAAGCTTTCTTT. Its protein is CSAGDTLNTEAFF.

The rearrangement uses TRBV7-2 and TRBJ2-1, with D unclear. The germline V gene encodes CDR1 SGHTA and CDR2 FQGNSA. The CDR3 has 11 amino acids. The germline V and J ends were trimmed by 5 bases and 13 bases, with 12 bases remaining between them. The DNA of the CDR3 is TGTGCCAGCAGCCCTGGACCCCTTCAGTTCTTC. Protein sequence: CASSPGPLQFF.

V and J are TRBV5-6 and TRBJ1-2, with unresolved D. Trimming cost V 4 bases and J 2 bases, with 18 bases left between them. Per the germline V gene, CDR1 is SGHDT and CDR2 is YYEEEE. The CDR3 runs 16 residues. The CDR3 protein is CASSQTIRAMNYGYTF. CDR3 nucleotides: TGTGCCAGCAGCCAAACTATAAGGGCGATGAACTATGGCTACACCTTC.

J is TRBJ2-7 and V is TRBV7-9; D gene uncertain. V lost 1 base, J lost 5 bases, and 18 bases lay in between. Per the germline V gene, CDR1 is SEHNR and CDR2 is FQNEAQ (reference sequence). This CDR3 contains 16 residues. The DNA for the CDR3 is TGTGCCAGCAGCTTAGAGGGCAGGCCCACGATAGACGAGCAGTACTTC. Translating gives CASSLEGRPTIDEQYF.

The J gene is TRBJ1-5, the V gene TRBV6-9, with D unclear. V lost 11 bases, J lost 2 bases, and 25 bases lay in between. The CDR3 has 17 residues. Germline V gives CDR1 MNHGY, CDR2 SVAAGI. The DNA for the CDR3 is TGTGCCCCCCTCCACGCAATGGAGGGCCGTGGCAATCAGCCCCAGCATTTT. Its protein product is CAPLHAMEGRGNQPQHF.

The rearrangement joins TRBV11-2 to TRBJ1-5; maybe TRBD1 (5 bases). This CDR3 spans 14 amino acids. Germline V gives CDR1 SGHAT, CDR2 FQNNGV. V was shortened by 4 bases and J by 1 base, with 8 bases between the two germline ends. The CDR3: CASSSRQSNQPQHF. CDR3 in DNA: TGTGCCAGCAGCTCCCGACAGAGCAATCAGCCCCAGCATTTT.

This chain joins TRBV24-1 and TRBJ2-5, with D maybe TRBD2 (5 bases). V was clipped by 4 bases and J by 0 bases, with 14 bases between them. From germline, CDR1 is KGHDR and CDR2 SFDVKD. The CDR3 runs 16 residues. The DNA of the CDR3 is TGTGCCACCAGTGACCCGGAAGAGGAGGACCAAGAGACCCAGTACTTC. Its translation is CATSDPEEEDQETQYF.

In its sample, this clonotype was seen a few times. CDR3: CASTFGGPLYGYTF. The CDR3 region has the DNA TGTGCCAGCACCTTCGGGGGTCCTCTCTATGGCTACACCTTC. The chain employs TRBV11-3 and TRBJ1-2; D may be TRBD1 (5 bases). Per the germline V gene, CDR1 is SGHNT and CDR2 is YENEEA. V gave up 7 bases and J gave up 4 bases, with 16 bases separating them. The CDR3 runs to 14 residues.

This chain joins TRBV27 and TRBJ2-1; the match to TRBD1 covers 10 bases. The CDR3 covers 14 residues. Germline CDR1 is MNHEY and CDR2 is SMNVEV (reference sequence). V dropped 5 bases and J dropped 5; count of bases not matched to a gene: 3. In DNA, the CDR3 is TGTGCCAGCAGTCCCGGGACAGGGGACAATGAGCAGTTCTTC. It yields the protein CASSPGTGDNEQFF.

The chain recombines TRBV28 with TRBJ1-2; D call uncertain. The CDR3 consists of 11 residues. V shed 6 bases and J shed 6 bases, with 8 bases lying between them. Germline V CDR1 and CDR2: MDHEN, SYDVKM. The CDR3 bases are TGTGCCAGCAGGGCCCCCCATGGCTACACCTTC. Its protein product is CASRAPHGYTF.

This clonotype was detected once. V and J are TRBV7-2 and TRBJ2-2; maybe TRBD2 (5 bases). The CDR3 covers 15 residues. V was trimmed by 6 bases and J by 2 bases, leaving 13 bases between them. The V gene's germline CDR1 is SGHTA and CDR2 FQGNSA. The CDR3 sequence: CASSFSSGNTGELFF. For the CDR3, the DNA is TGTGCCAGCAGTTTTTCCAGCGGCAACACCGGGGAGCTGTTTTTT.

CDR3 loop: CASSSGRGNQPQHF. In DNA form, the CDR3 reads TGTGCCAGCAGTAGCGGGCGGGGCAATCAGCCCCAGCATTTT. This chain joins TRBV11-2 and TRBJ1-5; no firm D call. Germline values: CDR1 SGHAT, CDR2 FQNNGV. V lost 6 bases, J lost 2 bases, and 11 bases lay in between. This CDR3 spans 14 amino acids.

CDR3 nucleotides: TGTGCCAGCAGCAAAGCGTGGGGTGGGCATTTT. Amino acids: CASSKAWGGHF. The gene calls are TRBV21-1 and TRBJ1-5. TRBV21-1 is described as a pseudogene. This CDR3 has 11 residues.

The V call is TRBV29-1, the J call TRBJ2-1; a possible D gene is TRBD2 (5 bases). V lost 4 bases, J lost 4 bases, and 5 bases lay in between. Germline-derived CDR1 and CDR2 are SQVTM and ANQGSEA. This CDR3 has 11 residues. CDR3 sequence: CSVGEYNEQFF. CDR3 sequence (DNA): TGCAGCGTTGGGGAGTACAATGAGCAGTTCTTC.

The chain links TRBV20-1 to TRBJ1-1, with D maybe TRBD1 (6 bases). The germline V and J ends were trimmed by 5 bases and 5 bases, with 21 bases remaining between them. Per the germline V gene, CDR1 is DFQATT and CDR2 is SNEGSKA (reference sequence). The CDR3 length is 15 residues. Here the CDR3 reads CSAATPGGLETEAFF. CDR3 sequence (DNA): TGCAGTGCTGCCACCCCGGGGGGGCTGGAGACTGAAGCTTTCTTT.

The chain carries TRBV27 and TRBJ1-1, with a weak D call TRBD1 (5 bases). V was cut by 5 bases and J by 1 base, with 17 bases left in between. Germline assignment: CDR1 MNHEY and CDR2 SMNVEV (reference sequence). The CDR3 has 16 amino acids. DNA of the CDR3: TGTGCCAGCAGTCCCCTATCGGCAGGGCGGAACACTGAAGCTTTCTTT. Translating it yields CASSPLSAGRNTEAFF.

This clonotype was seen a few times. The chain combines TRBV27 with TRBJ1-1; no firm D call. Trimming pared 3 bases from V and 0 bases from J, leaving 8 bases between. The CDR3 covers 14 residues. Germline values: CDR1 MNHEY, CDR2 SMNVEV (reference sequence). The CDR3 DNA reads as TGTGCCAGCAGTTTGGCGAGGATGAACACTGAAGCTTTCTTT. Translated: CASSLARMNTEAFF.

The V call is TRBV21-1, the J call TRBJ2-2; TRBD1 reflects the table's D call only, with no check against the DNA. TRBV21-1 constitutes a pseudogene. The CDR3 sequence is 21 residues long. Written as DNA, the CDR3 is TGTGCCAGCAGCAAAGAAAGGATAGGACAGGGTCAGGCCCTAAACACCGGGGAGCTGTTTTTT. Amino acid sequence: CASSKERIGQGQALNTGELFF.

This clonotype turned up a few times. The chain combines TRBV20-1 with TRBJ2-3; 7 nucleotides agree with TRBD2. There are 16 residues in the CDR3. J was trimmed by 2 bases and V by 0 bases; bases with no gene match: 8. The germline V gene encodes CDR1 DFQATT and CDR2 SNEGSKA (reference sequence). CDR3 residues: CSARDGTKSITDTQYF. The CDR3 DNA reads TGCAGTGCTAGAGATGGGACTAAGAGTATCACAGATACGCAGTATTTT.